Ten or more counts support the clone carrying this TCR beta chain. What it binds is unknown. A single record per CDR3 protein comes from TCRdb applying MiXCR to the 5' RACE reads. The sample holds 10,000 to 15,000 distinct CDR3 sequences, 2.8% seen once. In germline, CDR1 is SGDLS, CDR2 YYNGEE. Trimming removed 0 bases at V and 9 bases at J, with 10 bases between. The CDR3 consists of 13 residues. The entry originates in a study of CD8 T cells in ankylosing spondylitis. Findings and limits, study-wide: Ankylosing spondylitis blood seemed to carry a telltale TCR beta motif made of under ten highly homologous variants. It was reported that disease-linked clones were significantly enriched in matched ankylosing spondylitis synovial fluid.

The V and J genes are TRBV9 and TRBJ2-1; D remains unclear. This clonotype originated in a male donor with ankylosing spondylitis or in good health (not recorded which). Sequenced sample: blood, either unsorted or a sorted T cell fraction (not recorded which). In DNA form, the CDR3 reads TGTGCCAGCAGCGTAGAGCCGCGGAGTGAGCAGTTCTTC. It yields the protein CASSVEPRSEQFF.